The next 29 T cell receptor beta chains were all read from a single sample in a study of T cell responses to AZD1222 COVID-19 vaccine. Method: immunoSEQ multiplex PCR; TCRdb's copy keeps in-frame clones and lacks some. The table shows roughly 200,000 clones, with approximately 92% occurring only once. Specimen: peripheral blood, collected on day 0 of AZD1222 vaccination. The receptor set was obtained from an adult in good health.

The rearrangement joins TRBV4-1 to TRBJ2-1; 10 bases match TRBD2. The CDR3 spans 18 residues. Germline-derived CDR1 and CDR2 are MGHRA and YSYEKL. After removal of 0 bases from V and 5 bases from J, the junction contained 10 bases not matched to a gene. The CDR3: CASSQEPPLAGVNNEQFF. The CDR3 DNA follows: TGCGCCAGCAGCCAAGAGCCTCCCCTAGCGGGGGTAAACAATGAGCAGTTCTTC.

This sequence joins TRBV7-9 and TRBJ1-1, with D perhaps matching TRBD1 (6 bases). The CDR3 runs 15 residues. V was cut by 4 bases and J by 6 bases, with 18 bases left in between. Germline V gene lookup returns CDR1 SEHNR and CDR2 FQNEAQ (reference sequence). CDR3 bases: TGTGCCAGCAGCTCCACCTTGGGGGGCGCCGCTGAAGCTTTCTTT. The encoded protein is CASSSTLGGAAEAFF.

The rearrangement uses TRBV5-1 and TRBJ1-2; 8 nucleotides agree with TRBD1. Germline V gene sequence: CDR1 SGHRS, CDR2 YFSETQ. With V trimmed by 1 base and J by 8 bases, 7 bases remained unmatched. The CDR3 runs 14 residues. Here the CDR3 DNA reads TGCGCCAGCAGCTTGACGACAGGGGAGCAAGGCTACACCTTC. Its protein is CASSLTTGEQGYTF. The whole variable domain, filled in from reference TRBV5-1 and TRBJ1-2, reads KAGVTQTPRYLIKTRGQQVTLSCSPISGHRSVSWYQQTPGQGLQFLFEYFSETQRNKGNFPGRFSGRQFSNSRSEMNVSTLELGDSALYLCASSLTTGEQGYTFGSGTRLTVV.

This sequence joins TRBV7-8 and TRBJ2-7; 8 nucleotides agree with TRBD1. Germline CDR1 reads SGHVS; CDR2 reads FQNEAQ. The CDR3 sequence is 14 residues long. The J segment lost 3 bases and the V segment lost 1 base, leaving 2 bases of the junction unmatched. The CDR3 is CASSLVDRVYEQYF. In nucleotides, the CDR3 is TGTGCCAGCAGCTTAGTGGACAGGGTCTACGAGCAGTACTTC.

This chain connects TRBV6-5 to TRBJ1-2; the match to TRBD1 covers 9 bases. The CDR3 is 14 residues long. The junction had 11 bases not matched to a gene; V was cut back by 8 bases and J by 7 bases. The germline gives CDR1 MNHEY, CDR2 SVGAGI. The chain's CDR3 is CASRGQGRWGGYTF. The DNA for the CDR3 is TGTGCCAGCCGAGGACAGGGGCGTTGGGGTGGCTACACCTTC.

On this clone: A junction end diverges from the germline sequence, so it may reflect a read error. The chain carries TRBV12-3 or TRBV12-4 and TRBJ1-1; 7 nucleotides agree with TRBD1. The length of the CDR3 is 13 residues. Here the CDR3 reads CASSMTGFGTRVF. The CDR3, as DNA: TGTGCCAGCAGCATGACAGGGTTTGGGACTAGGGTCTTT.

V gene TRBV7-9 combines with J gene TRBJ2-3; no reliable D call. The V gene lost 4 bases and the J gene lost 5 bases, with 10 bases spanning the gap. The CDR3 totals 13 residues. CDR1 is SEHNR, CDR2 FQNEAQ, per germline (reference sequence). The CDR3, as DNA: TGTGCCAGCAGCTCGGTGCGGATAGATACGCAGTATTTT. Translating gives CASSSVRIDTQYF.

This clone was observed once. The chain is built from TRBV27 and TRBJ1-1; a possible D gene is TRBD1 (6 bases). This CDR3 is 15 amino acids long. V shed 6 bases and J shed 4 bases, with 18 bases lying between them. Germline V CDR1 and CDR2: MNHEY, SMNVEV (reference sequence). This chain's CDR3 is CASRPIQGRRTEAFF. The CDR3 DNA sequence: TGTGCCAGCAGACCTATACAGGGCCGACGCACTGAAGCTTTCTTT.

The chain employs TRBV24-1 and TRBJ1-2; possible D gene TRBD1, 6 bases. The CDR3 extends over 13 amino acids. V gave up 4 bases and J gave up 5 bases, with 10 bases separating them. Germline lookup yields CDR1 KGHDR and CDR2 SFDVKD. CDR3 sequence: CATSEADRYGYTF. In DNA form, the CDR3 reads TGTGCCACCAGTGAGGCGGACAGATATGGCTACACCTTC.

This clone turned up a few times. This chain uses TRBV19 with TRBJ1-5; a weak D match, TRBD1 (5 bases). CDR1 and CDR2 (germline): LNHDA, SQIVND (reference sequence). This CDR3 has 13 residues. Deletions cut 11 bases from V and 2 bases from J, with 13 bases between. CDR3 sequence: CASRDSGNQPQHF. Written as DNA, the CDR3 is TGTGCCTCCAGGGATAGCGGCAATCAGCCCCAGCATTTT. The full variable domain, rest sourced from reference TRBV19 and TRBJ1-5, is DGGITQSPKYLFRKEGQNVTLSCEQNLNHDAMYWYRQDPGQGLRLIYYSQIVNDFQKGDIAEGYSVSREKKESFPLTVTSAQKNPTAFYLCASRDSGNQPQHFGDGTRLSIL.

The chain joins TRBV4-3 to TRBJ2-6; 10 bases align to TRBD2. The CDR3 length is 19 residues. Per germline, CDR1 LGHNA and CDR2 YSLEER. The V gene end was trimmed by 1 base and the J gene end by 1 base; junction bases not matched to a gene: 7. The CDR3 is CASSQGVGTSVSGANVLTF. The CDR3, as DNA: TGCGCCAGCAGCCAAGGAGTCGGGACTAGCGTTTCTGGGGCCAACGTCCTGACTTTC.

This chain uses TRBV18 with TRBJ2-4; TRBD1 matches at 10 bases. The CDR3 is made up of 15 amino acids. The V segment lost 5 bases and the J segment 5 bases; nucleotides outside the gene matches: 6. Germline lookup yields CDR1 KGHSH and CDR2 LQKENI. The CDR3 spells CASSFSGTGENIQYF. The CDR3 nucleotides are TGTGCCAGCTCATTCTCCGGGACAGGGGAAAACATTCAGTACTTC.

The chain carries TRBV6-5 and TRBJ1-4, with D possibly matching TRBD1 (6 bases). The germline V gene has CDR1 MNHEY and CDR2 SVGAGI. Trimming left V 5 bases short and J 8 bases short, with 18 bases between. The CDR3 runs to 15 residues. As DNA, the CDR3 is TGTGCCAGCAGTCTTCGGGGGCGGACAAAGGAAAAACTGTTTTTT. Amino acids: CASSLRGRTKEKLFF.

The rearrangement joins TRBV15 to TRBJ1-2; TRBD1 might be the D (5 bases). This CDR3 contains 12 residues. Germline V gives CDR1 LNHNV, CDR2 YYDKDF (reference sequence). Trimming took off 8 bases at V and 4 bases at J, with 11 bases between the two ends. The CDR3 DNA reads TGTGCCACCCGAAGGGGACCCTATGGCTACACCTTC. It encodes CATRRGPYGYTF.

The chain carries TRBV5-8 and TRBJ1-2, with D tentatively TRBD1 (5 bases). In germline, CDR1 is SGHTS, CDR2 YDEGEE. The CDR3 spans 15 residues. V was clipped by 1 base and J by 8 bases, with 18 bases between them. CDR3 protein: CASSLPGTTSGGYTF. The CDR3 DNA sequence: TGTGCCAGCAGCTTGCCAGGGACCACCTCGGGAGGCTACACCTTC.

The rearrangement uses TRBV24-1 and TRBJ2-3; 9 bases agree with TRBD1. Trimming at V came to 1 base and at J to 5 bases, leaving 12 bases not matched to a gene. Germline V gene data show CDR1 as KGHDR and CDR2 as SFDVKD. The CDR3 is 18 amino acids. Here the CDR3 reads CATSDFAHTGGQGDTQYF. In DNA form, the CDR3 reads TGTGCCACCAGTGATTTTGCCCACACAGGGGGCCAAGGAGATACGCAGTATTTT.

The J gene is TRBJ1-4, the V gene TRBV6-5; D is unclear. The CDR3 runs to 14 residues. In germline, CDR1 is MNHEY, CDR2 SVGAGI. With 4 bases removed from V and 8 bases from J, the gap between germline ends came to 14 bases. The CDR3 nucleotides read TGTGCCAGCAGTTCGACCCAGAGAGGGGAAAAACTGTTTTTT. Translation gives CASSSTQRGEKLFF.

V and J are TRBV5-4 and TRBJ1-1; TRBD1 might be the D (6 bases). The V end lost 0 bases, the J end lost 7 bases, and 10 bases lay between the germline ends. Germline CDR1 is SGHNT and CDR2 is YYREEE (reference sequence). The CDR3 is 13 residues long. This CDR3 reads CASSLGTVIEAFF. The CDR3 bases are TGTGCCAGCAGCTTGGGGACAGTAATTGAAGCTTTCTTT.

CDR3 residues: CASSLGGSMNTEAFF. In DNA form, the CDR3 reads TGTGCCAGCAGCTTAGGAGGCAGCATGAACACTGAAGCTTTCTTT. J is TRBJ1-1 and V is TRBV11-3; D call uncertain. Trimming took off 1 base at V and 0 bases at J, with 9 bases between the two ends. This CDR3 region has 15 residues. CDR1 is SGHNT and CDR2 is YENEEA in the germline V gene.

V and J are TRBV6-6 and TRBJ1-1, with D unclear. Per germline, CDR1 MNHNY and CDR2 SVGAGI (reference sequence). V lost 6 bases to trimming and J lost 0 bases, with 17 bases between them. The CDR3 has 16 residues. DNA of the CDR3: TGTGCCAGCAGCCCCCGGACCGAGTACTTGAACACTGAAGCTTTCTTT. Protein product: CASSPRTEYLNTEAFF.

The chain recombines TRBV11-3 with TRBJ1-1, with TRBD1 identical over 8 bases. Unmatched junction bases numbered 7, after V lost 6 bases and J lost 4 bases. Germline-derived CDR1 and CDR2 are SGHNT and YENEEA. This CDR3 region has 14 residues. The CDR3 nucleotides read TGTGCCAGCAGTCTCACAGGGGGGAGCACTGAAGCTTTCTTT. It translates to CASSLTGGSTEAFF.

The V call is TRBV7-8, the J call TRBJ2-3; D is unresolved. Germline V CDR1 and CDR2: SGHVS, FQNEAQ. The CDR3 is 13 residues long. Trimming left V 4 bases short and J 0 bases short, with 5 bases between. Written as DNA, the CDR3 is TGTGCCAGCAGCTGGGCTAGCACAGATACGCAGTATTTT. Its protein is CASSWASTDTQYF.

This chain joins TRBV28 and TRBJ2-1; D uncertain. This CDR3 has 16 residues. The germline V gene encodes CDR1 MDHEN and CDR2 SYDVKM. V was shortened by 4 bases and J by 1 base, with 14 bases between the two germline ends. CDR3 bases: TGTGCCAGCAGTTCCGAAATCGGAAGGTCCTACAATGAGCAGTTCTTC. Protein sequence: CASSSEIGRSYNEQFF.

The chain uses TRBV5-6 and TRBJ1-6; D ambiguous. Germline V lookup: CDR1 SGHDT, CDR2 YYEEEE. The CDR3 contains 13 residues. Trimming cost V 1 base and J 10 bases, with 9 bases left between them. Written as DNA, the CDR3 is TGTGCCAGCAGCTTGCTTCCTGGATCACCCCTCCACTTT. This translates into CASSLLPGSPLHF.

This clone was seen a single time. Here the CDR3 reads CASSAQGGDGYTF. The CDR3 DNA is TGTGCCAGCAGCGCACAGGGGGGGGATGGCTACACCTTC. V usage is TRBV6-5 and J usage is TRBJ1-2, with 8 bases identical to TRBD1. Germline V gene lookup returns CDR1 MNHEY and CDR2 SVGAGI. The CDR3 is 13 residues long. Trimming cost V 6 bases and J 6 bases; bases outside gene matches: 6.

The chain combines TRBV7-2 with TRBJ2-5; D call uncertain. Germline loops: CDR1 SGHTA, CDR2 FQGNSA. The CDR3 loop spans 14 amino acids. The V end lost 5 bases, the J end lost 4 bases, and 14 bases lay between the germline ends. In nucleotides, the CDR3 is TGTGCCAGCAGCCCTCCCGCTGTCCCAGAGACCCAGTACTTC. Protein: CASSPPAVPETQYF.

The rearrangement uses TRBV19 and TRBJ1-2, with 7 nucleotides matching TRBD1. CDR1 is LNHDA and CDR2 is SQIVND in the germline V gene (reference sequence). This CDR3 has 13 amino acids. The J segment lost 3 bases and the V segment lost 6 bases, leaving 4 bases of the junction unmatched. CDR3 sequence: CASRHGTDYGYTF. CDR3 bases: TGTGCCAGTAGACATGGGACAGACTATGGCTACACCTTC.

The CDR3 DNA follows: TGTGCCACCATCTCCTACAATGAGCAGTTCTTC. Translated, it gives CATISYNEQFF. J is TRBJ2-1 and V is TRBV19; D gene uncertain. The CDR3 loop spans 11 amino acids. Germline V gives CDR1 LNHDA, CDR2 SQIVND (reference sequence). Trimming took off 10 bases at V and 0 bases at J, with 4 bases between the two ends.

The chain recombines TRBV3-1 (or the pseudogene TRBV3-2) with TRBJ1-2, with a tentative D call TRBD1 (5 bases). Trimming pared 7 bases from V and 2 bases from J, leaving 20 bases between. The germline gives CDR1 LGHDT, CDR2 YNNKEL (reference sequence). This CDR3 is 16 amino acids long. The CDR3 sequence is CASTSLKAGSNYGYTF. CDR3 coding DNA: TGTGCCAGCACCTCACTTAAAGCAGGGAGCAACTATGGCTACACCTTC.